One sample yielded the 9 T cell receptor beta chains listed below, sequenced in a study of T cell changes during pregnancy in multiple sclerosis. Profiled with immunoSEQ multiplex PCR; TCRdb holds only in-frame clones, not every one. The data contain tens of thousands of clones, roughly 93% of them singletons. The sample was peripheral blood, taken in the third trimester of pregnancy. The receptors here all came from a female donor with multiple sclerosis, enrolled in a pregnancy study.

As DNA, the CDR3 is TGTGCCAGCAGTCGTAGCGGGGTATCCTACAATGAGCAGTTCTTC. Translated, it gives CASSRSGVSYNEQFF. The chain uses TRBV27 and TRBJ2-1, with 8 nucleotides matching TRBD2. This CDR3 has 15 amino acids. V was clipped by 5 bases and J by 1 base; unmatched bases: 4. CDR1 and CDR2 from the germline V gene are MNHEY and SMNVEV (reference sequence).

The chain carries TRBV5-1 and TRBJ2-3; tentative D call: TRBD2 (5 bases). Between the trimmed V and J ends, which lost 0 bases and 1 base, there was a span of 12 bases. This CDR3 has 16 residues. Germline V lookup: CDR1 SGHRS, CDR2 YFSETQ. Written as DNA, the CDR3 is TGCGCCAGCAGCTTGGGTCTGTACGGGGGCACAGATACGCAGTATTTT. It is translated as CASSLGLYGGTDTQYF.

This clone was picked up one time. The chain carries TRBV11-3 and TRBJ2-1, with TRBD1 matching 7 bases. With V trimmed by 5 bases and J by 5 bases, 9 bases remained unmatched. Germline values: CDR1 SGHNT, CDR2 YENEEA. The CDR3 length is 15 residues. The CDR3 sequence: CASSIWTGGHNEQFF. The CDR3 coding sequence is TGTGCCAGCAGCATCTGGACAGGAGGCCACAATGAGCAGTTCTTC. Looking up the rest from reference TRBV11-3 and TRBJ2-1 gives the full variable domain: EAGVVQSPRYKIIEKKQPVAFWCNPISGHNTLYWYLQNLGQGPELLIRYENEEAVDDSQLPKDRFSAERLKGVDSTLKIQPAELGDSAVYLCASSIWTGGHNEQFFGPGTRLTVL.

The chain carries TRBV5-6 and TRBJ1-1; maybe TRBD1 (6 bases). Germline values: CDR1 SGHDT, CDR2 YYEEEE. V was pared by 2 bases and J by 2 bases, with 10 bases between. This CDR3 is 14 amino acids long. The CDR3 bases are TGTGCCAGCAGCTTCACAGGGTCTAACACTGAAGCTTTCTTT. Its protein is CASSFTGSNTEAFF.

This chain uses TRBV14 with TRBJ1-2; tentatively, D is TRBD1 (6 bases). The V end was cut by 1 base, the J end by 3 bases, with 15 bases between. The CDR3 runs to 16 residues. CDR1 and CDR2 from the germline V gene are SGHDN and FVKESK. CDR3 sequence (DNA): TGTGCCAGCAGCCAAGTGTCCAGGGGCAGGTACTATGGCTACACCTTC. Its translation is CASSQVSRGRYYGYTF. The variable domain in full, with the rest retrieved from reference TRBV14 and TRBJ1-2, is EAGVTQFPSHSVIEKGQTVTLRCDPISGHDNLYWYRRVMGKEIKFLLHFVKESKQDESGMPNNRFLAERTGGTYSTLKVQPAELEDSGVYFCASSQVSRGRYYGYTFGSGTRLTVV.

The V and J genes are TRBV7-2 and TRBJ2-2; D uncertain. Trimming stripped 2 bases from V and 6 bases from J, with 4 bases between. CDR1 SGHTA and CDR2 FQGNSA come from the germline V gene. The CDR3 consists of 12 residues. Written as DNA, the CDR3 is TGTGCCAGCAGCTTACTAGCCGGGGAGCTGTTTTTT. It codes for CASSLLAGELFF.

This chain links TRBV19 with TRBJ1-6; possibly TRBD1 for D (5 bases). Trimming took off 6 bases at V and 9 bases at J, with 18 bases between the two ends. Germline CDR1 reads LNHDA; CDR2 reads SQIVND (reference sequence). The CDR3 is made up of 15 amino acids. The DNA for the CDR3 is TGTGCCAGTAGCTTCGAGACAGCTATCGGTTCACCCCTCCACTTT. This translates into CASSFETAIGSPLHF.

V gene TRBV28 combines with J gene TRBJ2-5; 7 bases fit TRBD2. The CDR3 sequence is 13 residues long. CDR1 is MDHEN, CDR2 SYDVKM, per germline. The V segment lost 3 bases and the J segment 9 bases; nucleotides outside the gene matches: 7. The CDR3 loop is CASSFPGREAQYF. CDR3 sequence (DNA): TGTGCCAGCAGTTTCCCAGGGAGGGAGGCCCAGTACTTC.

The genes are TRBV28 and TRBJ2-3; weak D call: TRBD1 (6 bases). The V end was cut by 3 bases, the J end by 6 bases, with 13 bases between. This CDR3 is 14 amino acids long. Per germline, CDR1 MDHEN and CDR2 SYDVKM. The CDR3 loop reads CASSLSGGGDTQYF. The CDR3 DNA sequence: TGTGCCAGCAGTTTGTCTGGGGGCGGCGATACGCAGTATTTT.